The 4 T cell receptor beta chains below come from one sample, sequenced in a study of T cell repertoires in ileal Crohn's disease. Only in-frame clones appear in the TCRdb table, and some are missing; sequencing was by immunoSEQ multiplex PCR. There are about 15,000 clones in the sample; under 80% occur only once, and roughly 5.7% lies in the top ten. Specimen: ileal tissue. The receptors derive from an adult with Crohn's disease.

The V call is TRBV18, the J call TRBJ2-2, with D perhaps matching TRBD1 (6 bases). V was trimmed by 1 base and J by 3 bases, leaving 12 bases between them. The germline V gene has CDR1 KGHSH and CDR2 LQKENI. The CDR3 has 16 residues. The CDR3 reads CASSPRGQGYTGELFF. The CDR3 DNA follows: TGTGCCAGCTCACCACGGGGGCAGGGATACACCGGGGAGCTGTTTTTT.

The chain joins TRBV6-4 to TRBJ2-3, with 12 bases lining up with TRBD1. Germline assignment: CDR1 MRHNA and CDR2 SNTAGT. This CDR3 is built from 15 residues. With 4 bases clipped from V and 4 bases from J, the junction kept 3 bases outside the gene matches. Here the CDR3 DNA reads TGTGCCAGCAGTGCCGGGACAGGGGGCGCAGATACGCAGTATTTT. Amino acid sequence: CASSAGTGGADTQYF.

The chain carries TRBV5-6 and TRBJ1-1; D uncertain. CDR1 is SGHDT and CDR2 is YYEEEE in the germline V gene. Trimming cost V 7 bases and J 4 bases, with 14 bases left between them. This CDR3 region has 13 residues. In nucleotides, the CDR3 is TGTGCCAGCGACCGAGGAGGTTTCACTGAAGCTTTCTTT. Translated: CASDRGGFTEAFF.

The genes are TRBV11-2 and TRBJ2-3, with D perhaps TRBD1 (6 bases). Trimming took 5 bases from V and 2 from J, leaving 14 bases between them. The CDR3 runs to 15 residues. The V gene's germline CDR1 is SGHAT and CDR2 FQNNGV. Here the CDR3 DNA reads TGTGCCAGCAGCGTACAGGGACCATCCACAGATACGCAGTATTTT. Translated, it gives CASSVQGPSTDTQYF.